These 24 T cell receptor beta chains originate from one sample sequenced in a study of tumor-infiltrating lymphocytes in localized non-small cell lung cancer. Data came from immunoSEQ multiplex PCR; TCRdb stores just in-frame clones and leaves some out. The sample carries about 16,000 clones, 70% to 85% recorded once. Sequencing input: lung tumor tissue. All receptors come from a human donor with non-small cell lung cancer.

The J gene is TRBJ1-4, the V gene TRBV6-6; a possible D gene is TRBD1 (6 bases). Per the germline V gene, CDR1 is MNHNY and CDR2 is SVGAGI (reference sequence). The CDR3 loop spans 15 amino acids. With 2 bases removed from V and 6 bases from J, the gap between germline ends came to 13 bases. CDR3 residues: CASSYITGAHEKLFF. The DNA for the CDR3 is TGTGCCAGCAGTTACATCACGGGGGCGCATGAAAAACTGTTTTTT.

This clone was counted only a few times. J is TRBJ1-3 and V is TRBV6-5, with D perhaps matching TRBD1 (5 bases). V was pared by 5 bases and J by 5 bases, with 16 bases between. CDR1 is MNHEY, CDR2 SVGAGI, per germline. CDR3 length: 15 amino acids. The CDR3 reads CASSTATENRNTIYF. The DNA for the CDR3 is TGTGCCAGCAGTACCGCGACAGAGAATCGAAACACCATATATTTT.

The genes are TRBV2 and TRBJ1-2, with a possible D match to TRBD1 (5 bases). V lost 5 bases to trimming and J lost 0 bases, with 7 bases between them. CDR1 and CDR2 (germline): SNHLY, FYNNEI. The CDR3 runs 13 residues. CDR3 in amino acids: CASSRGTNYGYTF. In DNA, the CDR3 is TGTGCCAGCAGTAGGGGAACTAACTATGGCTACACCTTC. The whole variable domain, remainder taken from reference TRBV2 and TRBJ1-2, is EPEVTQTPSHQVTQMGQEVILRCVPISNHLYFYWYRQILGQKVEFLVSFYNNEISEKSEIFDDQFSVERPDGSNFTLKIRSTKLEDSAMYFCASSRGTNYGYTFGSGTRLTVV.

This chain joins TRBV19 and TRBJ1-1; 7 positions agree with TRBD1. CDR3 length: 15 amino acids. CDR1 LNHDA and CDR2 SQIVND come from the germline V gene (reference sequence). V dropped 1 base and J dropped 1; count of bases not matched to a gene: 3. The CDR3 here is CASSIARDRNTEAFF. The CDR3 DNA is TGTGCCAGTAGTATAGCCCGGGACAGGAACACTGAAGCTTTCTTT.

The chain couples TRBV6-1 to TRBJ2-7; weak D call: TRBD2 (5 bases). V lost 4 bases to trimming and J lost 3 bases, with 19 bases between them. The CDR3 has 16 residues. CDR1 MNHNS and CDR2 SASEGT come from the germline V gene. DNA for the CDR3: TGTGCCAGCAGTGCGGGCGGGTCGGGATTTAGCTACGAGCAGTACTTC. Protein sequence: CASSAGGSGFSYEQYF.

This clone was recorded only once. The rearrangement joins TRBV5-1 to TRBJ2-3; the D is unclear. Germline CDR1 and CDR2: SGHRS and YFSETQ. The CDR3 consists of 12 residues. With 4 bases removed from V and 4 bases from J, the gap between germline ends came to 7 bases. CDR3 in amino acids: CASSLLADTQYF. In DNA form, the CDR3 reads TGCGCCAGCAGCCTCCTGGCAGATACGCAGTATTTT.

The chain combines TRBV4-2 with TRBJ2-7; weak D call: TRBD1 (6 bases). The germline gives CDR1 LGHNA, CDR2 YNFKEQ. CDR3 size: 14 residues. Trimming removed 6 bases from V and 2 bases from J, with 14 bases in between. CDR3 nucleotide sequence: TGTGCCAGCAGTTCGACAGGTCGAGCCTACGAGCAGTACTTC. As protein: CASSSTGRAYEQYF.

The chain couples TRBV15 to TRBJ1-5; no clear D. V lost 1 base, J lost 0 bases, and 10 bases lay in between. The germline gives CDR1 LNHNV, CDR2 YYDKDF (reference sequence). The CDR3 extends over 16 amino acids. DNA for the CDR3: TGTGCCACCAGCAGAGTTTATAGCCATAGCAATCAGCCCCAGCATTTT. Translation: CATSRVYSHSNQPQHF.

The V gene is TRBV5-1, the J gene TRBJ2-7; 13 bases line up with TRBD2. The CDR3 consists of 15 residues. Germline V lookup: CDR1 SGHRS, CDR2 YFSETQ. The trim removed 3 bases at V and 3 bases at J, leaving 3 bases unmatched. CDR3 sequence reads: CASSSGLAGVYEQYF. CDR3 coding DNA: TGCGCCAGCAGCTCCGGACTAGCGGGAGTCTACGAGCAGTACTTC. The variable domain in full, completed from reference TRBV5-1 and TRBJ2-7, reads KAGVTQTPRYLIKTRGQQVTLSCSPISGHRSVSWYQQTPGQGLQFLFEYFSETQRNKGNFPGRFSGRQFSNSRSEMNVSTLELGDSALYLCASSSGLAGVYEQYFGPGTRLTVT.

This rearrangement joins TRBV7-9 to TRBJ2-7, with D uncertain. The CDR3 is 11 residues long. V was pared by 5 bases and J by 4 bases, with 6 bases between. Germline assignment: CDR1 SEHNR and CDR2 FQNEAQ (reference sequence). The CDR3 DNA sequence: TGTGCCAGCAGCCGGACGTACGAGCAGTACTTC. The encoded protein is CASSRTYEQYF.

This clone turned up a few times. The chain links TRBV7-9 to TRBJ2-5, with D hard to call. Per the germline V gene, CDR1 is SEHNR and CDR2 is FQNEAQ (reference sequence). The V end was cut by 2 bases, the J end by 9 bases, with 10 bases between. The CDR3 runs 12 residues. The CDR3 here is CASSLSLQAQYF. CDR3 nucleotides: TGTGCCAGCAGCTTAAGTCTCCAGGCCCAGTACTTC. The variable domain in full, completed from reference TRBV7-9 and TRBJ2-5, reads DTGVSQNPRHKITKRGQNVTFRCDPISEHNRLYWYRQTLGQGPEFLTYFQNEAQLEKSRLLSDRFSAERPKGSFSTLEIQRTEQGDSAMYLCASSLSLQAQYFGPGTRLLVL.

This clone was picked up one time. This chain links TRBV28 with TRBJ1-4; TRBD1 might be the D (5 bases). Trimming left V 6 bases short and J 8 bases short, with 7 bases between. The CDR3 loop spans 11 amino acids. Germline values: CDR1 MDHEN, CDR2 SYDVKM. CDR3 nucleotides: TGTGCCAGCAGCCGGGGCGAAAAACTGTTTTTT. This gives the protein CASSRGEKLFF.

This chain joins TRBV27 and TRBJ2-7; D not certain. CDR1 and CDR2 from the germline V gene are MNHEY and SMNVEV (reference sequence). The CDR3 contains 14 residues. V lost 6 bases, J lost 3 bases, and 15 bases lay in between. CDR3 region: CASSPGRRGYEQYF. The DNA of the CDR3 is TGTGCCAGCAGCCCGGGTCGGCGTGGCTACGAGCAGTACTTC.

The chain uses TRBV9 and TRBJ2-5; TRBD1 is a possible D gene (6 bases). The V gene's germline CDR1 is SGDLS and CDR2 YYNGEE. The CDR3 runs to 14 residues. The germline V and J ends were trimmed by 0 bases and 2 bases, with 8 bases remaining between them. The CDR3 here is CASSVETGQETQYF. The CDR3 bases are TGTGCCAGCAGCGTAGAAACAGGGCAAGAGACCCAGTACTTC. Variable domain in full (rest from reference TRBV9 and TRBJ2-5): DSGVTQTPKHLITATGQRVTLRCSPRSGDLSVYWYQQSLDQGLQFLIQYYNGEERAKGNILERFSAQQFPDLHSELNLSSLELGDSALYFCASSVETGQETQYFGPGTRLLVL.

In this sample, this clone turned up a few times. The rearrangement uses TRBV7-9 and TRBJ2-7; maybe TRBD2 (6 bases). Germline-derived CDR1 and CDR2 are SEHNR and FQNEAQ (reference sequence). The length of the CDR3 is 14 residues. V was pared by 5 bases and J by 6 bases, with 17 bases between. This CDR3 is CASSPPGFGSEQYF. The CDR3 coding sequence is TGTGCCAGCAGCCCTCCAGGGTTCGGGAGCGAGCAGTACTTC.

The V gene is TRBV18, the J gene TRBJ2-7; 10 nucleotides align to TRBD1. After removal of 5 bases from V and 1 base from J, the junction contained 5 bases not matched to a gene. The CDR3 loop spans 15 amino acids. Germline CDR1 and CDR2: KGHSH and LQKENI. For the CDR3, the DNA is TGTGCCAGCTCAGTCGGGGGACAGGGGTCCTACGAGCAGTACTTC. The encoded protein is CASSVGGQGSYEQYF.

The genes are TRBV30 and TRBJ2-7, with D tentatively TRBD1 (6 bases). Germline CDR1 and CDR2: GTSNPN and SVGIG (reference sequence). V lost 3 bases and J lost 7, with 10 bases in between. The CDR3 consists of 11 residues. The CDR3 loop is CAWSRGREQYF. The DNA of the CDR3 is TGTGCCTGGAGCAGGGGACGGGAGCAGTACTTC.

The chain has TRBV2 and TRBJ2-1; 8 nucleotides agree with TRBD2. The germline CDR1 and CDR2 sequences are SNHLY and FYNNEI. This CDR3 spans 12 amino acids. Losses at the gene ends were 6 bases for V and 8 bases for J; bases not matched to a gene: 3. The CDR3 loop is CASSGRGDEQFF. The CDR3 DNA reads TGTGCCAGCAGCGGGAGGGGCGATGAGCAGTTCTTC.

This chain joins TRBV6-5 and TRBJ1-5, with 7 bases matching TRBD1. This CDR3 has 16 amino acids. V shed 4 bases, J shed 0 bases, and the junction held 6 bases outside the gene matches. Germline V lookup: CDR1 MNHEY, CDR2 SVGAGI. CDR3 sequence (DNA): TGTGCCAGCAGTTCTCTACAGGGGTATAGCAATCAGCCCCAGCATTTT. It translates to CASSSLQGYSNQPQHF.

This sequence joins TRBV29-1 and TRBJ2-2, with D hard to call. Germline V gene lookup returns CDR1 SQVTM and CDR2 ANQGSEA. With 4 bases removed from V and 4 bases from J, the gap between germline ends came to 13 bases. The CDR3 is 14 residues long. CDR3 protein: CSVVETTATGELFF. The CDR3 DNA reads TGCAGCGTTGTAGAGACCACTGCCACCGGGGAGCTGTTTTTT.

The chain combines TRBV25-1 with TRBJ2-7; TRBD1 matches at 8 bases. After removal of 8 bases from V and 6 bases from J, the junction contained 9 bases not matched to a gene. This CDR3 has 13 amino acids. Germline values: CDR1 MGHDK, CDR2 SYGVNS. The CDR3 DNA follows: TGTGCCAGCGGATGGACAGGGTTAAGCGAGCAGTACTTC. Encoded protein: CASGWTGLSEQYF.

This sequence joins TRBV5-1 and TRBJ2-3, with 16 nucleotides matching TRBD2. The CDR3 contains 20 residues. Germline V CDR1 and CDR2: SGHRS, YFSETQ. The J segment lost 1 base and the V segment lost 0 bases, leaving 8 bases of the junction unmatched. CDR3 amino acids: CASSLAPGTSGRAGTDTQYF. The CDR3 bases are TGCGCCAGCAGCTTGGCCCCCGGGACTAGCGGGAGGGCCGGCACAGATACGCAGTATTTT.

In its sample, this clone was seen once. The V and J genes are TRBV10-1 and TRBJ2-1, with TRBD2 identical over 7 bases. The V and J ends lost 2 bases and 8 bases, in that order; junction bases with no gene match: 6. CDR3 length: 14 residues. Germline V lookup: CDR1 WNHNN, CDR2 SYGVQD (reference sequence). The CDR3, as DNA: TGCGCCAGCAGTGAGAGGACTAGAAGGGATGAGCAGTTCTTC. It encodes CASSERTRRDEQFF.

Only a few counts were recorded for this clone. The V and J genes are TRBV19 and TRBJ1-5, with TRBD1 matching over 7 bases. The V segment lost 8 bases and the J segment 1 base; nucleotides outside the gene matches: 14. The V gene's germline CDR1 is LNHDA and CDR2 SQIVND (reference sequence). The length of the CDR3 is 17 residues. This chain's CDR3 is CASGPIQGRGSNQPQHF. CDR3 nucleotide sequence: TGTGCCAGTGGTCCTATACAGGGGAGGGGGAGCAATCAGCCCCAGCATTTT.